This TCR delta chain is from a study of delta chains in infants with herpesvirus infections (dated by TCRdb to about 2023). For context, the study as a whole: The study prospectively followed a Ugandan infant birth cohort from birth to characterize gammadelta T cell responses to primary cytomegalovirus (CMV) infection. In infants who were infected with CMV after birth, the study searched for a public fetal Vdelta1/Vgamma8 gammadelta TCR clonotype. gammadelta TCRs were sequenced from PBMC obtained from about 19 CMV-infected infants (one congenitally infected) and 7 or 8 CMV-uninfected infants for whom sufficient sample was available. By approximate age, the infant blood samples fell into groups of 1.5, 4, 8 and 12 months. The previously published Belgian fetal and cord blood gammadelta TCR data were not generated in this cohort and were added only for comparison. What the research found in general, with its limitations: Public-clonotype frequency among Vdelta1 cells appeared to correlate inversely with age at infection and decayed rapidly, seemingly not persisting beyond around 9 weeks. The authors noted a small sample size and no race- or environment-matched controls, since nearly all Ugandans acquire CMV before adulthood. Presence of the public clonotype at levels below the detection limit might still occur in CMV-uninfected infants. Of some 20 CMV-infected infants, 4 carried the public Vdelta1 clonotype: the congenitally infected infant plus three who were infected postnatally before 120 days of age. The public clonotype was detected only at the first time point after infection and was not found in uninfected infants or in infants infected after 120 days.

CDR1 and CDR2 are read off the germline V gene as GEAIGNYY and EKD. The CDR3, from cysteine to phenylalanine, totals 18 residues. The kept DNA is CDR3 alone, 54 bases in frame from the first base. V is shortened by 0 bases, J by 2 bases, and the region joining them spans 13 bases. This clone was picked up a small number of times. This receptor's antigen is unknown. Per-base quality was not reported, and no clone a single base away is much larger than it. Libraries were prepared through RT-PCR. To generate TCR cDNA, PBMC RNA underwent reverse transcription with SuperScript II using gamma-chain- and delta-chain-specific primers. After purification with AMPure XP beads, the cDNA was amplified and indexed with Illumina adapters using the Nextera XT Index Kit. gammadelta TCR libraries were sequenced on an Illumina MiSeq with a V2 300-cycle kit. Per the source publication's procedure: Using MiXCR v2.1.12, CDR3 sequences were assembled, and reads were mapped onto D, J and V genes obtained from GenBank. VDJtools v1.2.1 was used to analyze the repertoires of the CDR3 clonotypes. TCRdb recomputed clones from the public reads with CATT; identical DNA rows were then combined. TCRdb, not the authors, supplied the V and J calls. This sample holds about 1,500 delta-chain clones; 25% to 30% were observed only once. Together, the top ten hold roughly 10% of the sample.

Pregnant women getting prenatal care were recruited in Kampala, Uganda, and their infants were enrolled; maternal HIV status had to be documented. Weekly visits were made to families, and infant clinical information, oral swabs and peripheral blood were collected beginning at 6 weeks of age and every 4 months thereafter. Blood was drawn into heparin tubes, and PBMC were isolated via Ficoll-Paque density gradient centrifugation and then cryopreserved. The chain is made from TRDV2 and TRDJ3, with a weak D call of TRDD3 (5 bases match). Sample: peripheral blood, taken at time point 1 of longitudinal follow-up. The receptor was derived from a human donor who was a Ugandan infant, either HIV-exposed or HIV-unexposed (not recorded which). The DNA sequence is as follows: TGTGCCTGTGACACCGTACTGGTCGGGGCCTGGGACACCCGACAGATGTTTTTC. This yields the protein CACDTVLVGAWDTRQMFF.